Listed here are 18 T cell receptor beta chains from one sample, sequenced in a study of Graves' ophthalmopathy and Graves' hyperthyroidism. RNA served as the template for amplifying TCR beta CDR3 regions. Investigators did first-round RT-PCR with HTBI primers, then second-round multiplex PCR. TCRdb re-called the multiplex PCR reads with MiXCR, one entry per CDR3 protein. Of 500,000 to 700,000 distinct CDR3 sequences in the sample, 22% were seen once. The sequencing input was peripheral blood. The receptor set was obtained from a woman between 18 and 29 years old with stable Graves' hyperthyroidism. Some clones in this sample may be carry-over from other donors' samples.

This clonotype was seen many times. This chain links TRBV12-3 or TRBV12-4 with TRBJ2-5; tentative D call: TRBD1 (6 bases). The length of the CDR3 is 14 residues. V was shortened by 4 bases and J by 2 bases, with 11 bases between the two germline ends. CDR3 protein: CASSSRGGQETQYF. In nucleotides, the CDR3 is TGTGCCAGCAGTTCCAGGGGTGGACAAGAGACCCAGTACTTC.

This clonotype was seen only a few times. The rearrangement joins TRBV12-3 or TRBV12-4 to TRBJ1-2; 7 bases line up with TRBD1. The CDR3 is made up of 15 amino acids. V lost 4 bases to trimming and J lost 4 bases; unmatched junction nucleotides: 9. The CDR3 loop is CASSSDRQRGYGYTF. The CDR3 DNA sequence: TGTGCCAGCAGTTCGGACAGGCAGCGGGGCTATGGCTACACCTTC.

This clonotype has at least ten counts. The rearrangement joins TRBV6-1 to TRBJ2-6; D remains unclear. V was trimmed by 4 bases and J by 2 bases, leaving 6 bases between them. The CDR3 contains 14 residues. Germline V lookup: CDR1 MNHNS, CDR2 SASEGT. The CDR3, as DNA: TGTGCCAGCAGTGGCTGGGCTGGGGCCAACGTCCTGACTTTC. Translation gives CASSGWAGANVLTF.

This clonotype was seen at least ten times. The genes are TRBV11-1 and TRBJ1-2, with D hard to call. The CDR3 totals 16 residues. Per the germline V gene, CDR1 is SGHAT and CDR2 is FQDESV (reference sequence). The V end lost 5 bases, the J end lost 2 bases, and 18 bases lay between the germline ends. In DNA, the CDR3 is TGTGCCAGCAGCCACGTCCTCGTGACGGAAAACTATGGCTACACCTTC. This translates into CASSHVLVTENYGYTF.

The V call is TRBV28, the J call TRBJ2-5; either TRBD1 or TRBD2 may supply D (6 bases each). This CDR3 spans 12 amino acids. With 8 bases removed from V and 10 bases from J, the gap between germline ends came to 17 bases. Germline CDR1 is MDHEN and CDR2 is SYDVKM. This CDR3 is CASQTGGDIQYF. CDR3 coding DNA: TGTGCCAGCCAGACGGGCGGGGACATCCAGTACTTC. The full variable domain, its missing parts supplied by reference TRBV28 and TRBJ2-5, is DVKVTQSSRYLVKRTGEKVFLECVQDMDHENMFWYRQDPGLGLRLIYFSYDVKMKEKGDIPEGYSVSREKKERFSLILESASTNQTSMYLCASQTGGDIQYFGPGTRLLVL.

The V gene is TRBV24-1, the J gene TRBJ1-1, with unresolved D. The CDR3 has 14 amino acids. The V gene's germline CDR1 is KGHDR and CDR2 SFDVKD. V was shortened by 12 bases and J by 0 bases, with 16 bases between the two germline ends. Here the CDR3 DNA reads TGTGCCCGGAGGCCGCCCATTATGAACACTGAAGCTTTCTTT. Its translation: CARRPPIMNTEAFF.

This clonotype was observed many times. This sequence joins TRBV20-1 and TRBJ2-7; 8 bases are shared with TRBD1. Trimming at V came to 5 bases and at J to 1 base, leaving 10 bases not matched to a gene. The germline gives CDR1 DFQATT, CDR2 SNEGSKA (reference sequence). The CDR3 runs 15 residues. The CDR3 sequence is CSAEHRDRRSYEQYF. The CDR3 bases are TGCAGTGCTGAACACCGGGACAGGAGGTCCTACGAGCAGTACTTC.

This clonotype was recorded a few times. The V gene is TRBV7-3, the J gene TRBJ2-7; tentative D call: TRBD2 (6 bases). The germline V gene encodes CDR1 SGHTA and CDR2 FQGTGA. This CDR3 has 14 residues. V dropped 5 bases and J dropped 6 bases, with 17 bases sitting between them. CDR3 bases: TGTGCCAGCAGCCCGAGTCCGGGGGTTCTCGAGCAGTACTTC. It encodes CASSPSPGVLEQYF.

At least ten counts were recorded for this clonotype. This rearrangement joins TRBV5-1 to TRBJ2-7; no firm D call. Germline V gene lookup returns CDR1 SGHRS and CDR2 YFSETQ. V was cut by 0 bases and J by 6 bases, with 10 bases left in between. The CDR3 contains 13 residues. CDR3 sequence: CASSLAGRSEQYF. The CDR3 DNA follows: TGCGCCAGCAGCTTGGCCGGAAGGAGCGAGCAGTACTTC.

This chain connects TRBV15 to TRBJ1-2, with 7 nucleotides matching TRBD1. The CDR3 extends over 13 amino acids. The germline gives CDR1 LNHNV, CDR2 YYDKDF (reference sequence). V gave up 2 bases and J gave up 7 bases; unmatched junction bases: 4. CDR3: CATSRPDRAGYTF. Written as DNA, the CDR3 is TGTGCCACCAGCAGACCCGACAGGGCTGGCTACACCTTC.

The chain recombines TRBV5-1 with TRBJ2-5; possibly TRBD1 or TRBD2 for D (5 bases each). The germline V gene encodes CDR1 SGHRS and CDR2 YFSETQ. Trimming cost V 4 bases and J 5 bases, with 21 bases left between them. This CDR3 region has 16 residues. The CDR3 sequence: CASSQGPRGVGETQYF. The CDR3, as DNA: TGCGCCAGCAGCCAGGGACCCCGCGGAGTAGGGGAGACCCAGTACTTC.

This clonotype was counted many times. The chain is built from TRBV4-1 and TRBJ1-1, with 8 bases matching TRBD1. This CDR3 spans 18 amino acids. V dropped 0 bases and J dropped 4; count of bases not matched to a gene: 13. Looked up from germline, CDR1 is MGHRA and CDR2 is YSYEKL. CDR3 region: CASSQDSGQGRGVTEAFF. The CDR3 DNA follows: TGCGCCAGCAGCCAAGATTCTGGACAGGGCCGGGGTGTCACTGAAGCTTTCTTT.

A few counts support this clonotype. This chain uses TRBV12-3 or TRBV12-4 with TRBJ2-5; 7 bases agree with TRBD2. The CDR3 spans 14 residues. Trimming cost V 5 bases and J 0 bases; bases outside gene matches: 3. The chain's CDR3 is CASSPTSDQETQYF. The CDR3 DNA follows: TGTGCCAGCAGTCCCACTAGCGACCAAGAGACCCAGTACTTC.

This clonotype was counted many times. The chain recombines TRBV12-3 or TRBV12-4 with TRBJ2-2; maybe TRBD1 (5 bases). CDR3 length equals 15 residues. V dropped 2 bases and J dropped 1 base, with 8 bases sitting between them. CDR3 in amino acids: CASSLNRLNTGELFF. The CDR3, as DNA: TGTGCCAGCAGTTTAAACAGGCTGAACACCGGGGAGCTGTTTTTT.

This clonotype was seen at least ten times. This chain links TRBV20-1 with TRBJ1-6; D call uncertain. This CDR3 region has 14 residues. Germline loops: CDR1 DFQATT, CDR2 SNEGSKA (reference sequence). V lost 3 bases and J 6 bases, leaving 12 bases between the germline ends. The CDR3 coding sequence is TGCAGTGCTAGTGAGCAGCGCCTTAATTCACCCCTCCACTTT. Amino acids: CSASEQRLNSPLHF.

Only one count was recorded for this clonotype. It may be a read error: a sequence one base away is much more abundant. The chain carries TRBV6-1 and TRBJ1-1; D ambiguous. Per germline, CDR1 MNHNS and CDR2 SASEGT. This CDR3 is built from 15 residues. CDR3 in amino acids: CASSQARVVYTEAFF. Written as DNA, the CDR3 is TGTGCCAGCAGTCAAGCGAGGGTAGTTTACACTGAAGCTTTCTTT.

The V gene is TRBV20-1, the J gene TRBJ2-5, with TRBD2 identical over 9 bases. Germline V gives CDR1 DFQATT, CDR2 SNEGSKA (reference sequence). J gave up 8 bases and V 5 bases, and 3 bases lay outside the gene matches. The CDR3 has 11 amino acids. The CDR3 loop reads CSAWRGGTQYF. The DNA of the CDR3 is TGCAGTGCTTGGCGGGGGGGTACCCAGTACTTC.

The CDR3 DNA reads as TGTGCCAGCAGCCAAGAGGGGACGGAGACCCAGTACTTC. It codes for CASSQEGTETQYF. V gene TRBV3-1 combines with J gene TRBJ2-5; D may be TRBD1 or TRBD2 (5 bases each). Germline lookup yields CDR1 LGHDT and CDR2 YNNKEL (reference sequence). This CDR3 has 13 amino acids. Trimming left V 0 bases short and J 5 bases short, with 7 bases between.